These 20 T cell receptor beta chains were sequenced from one sample in a study of T-cell reconstitution after alpha-beta-depleted transplantation in children. For TCRbeta, the library was prepared with unique molecular identifiers. TCRdb re-derived calls from the PCR reads in MiXCR, one entry per CDR3 protein. Counted here are hundreds of thousands of distinct CDR3 sequences, around 13% occurring once; the ten biggest clones make up roughly 0.77%. Source: PBMCs, taken before TCRalphabeta/CD19-depleted stem cell transplant. The receptors derive from a girl aged 2-10 years with congenital amegakaryocytic thrombocytopenia, due to receive a stem cell transplant.

This clonotype was seen a handful of times. The rearrangement joins TRBV12-3 or TRBV12-4 to TRBJ2-1; no firm D call. Trimming stripped 7 bases from V and 9 bases from J, with 10 bases between. There are 11 residues in the CDR3. CDR3 region: CASTSMGEQFF. The DNA for the CDR3 is TGTGCCAGCACCTCAATGGGTGAGCAGTTCTTC.

The genes are TRBV28 and TRBJ2-3; TRBD1 might be the D (5 bases). Germline V gives CDR1 MDHEN, CDR2 SYDVKM. This CDR3 is built from 12 residues. V dropped 10 bases and J dropped 4 bases, with 12 bases sitting between them. Written as DNA, the CDR3 is TGTGCCACCACTTGGGGCTCAGATACGCAGTATTTT. Translated: CATTWGSDTQYF.

Many counts were recorded for this clonotype. The J gene is TRBJ2-5, the V gene TRBV28; D gene ambiguous. Germline loops: CDR1 MDHEN, CDR2 SYDVKM. Trimming stripped 3 bases from V and 1 base from J, with 9 bases between. The CDR3 covers 14 residues. The CDR3 spells CASSLDPLQETQYF. In DNA, the CDR3 is TGTGCCAGCAGTTTGGATCCCCTCCAAGAGACCCAGTACTTC.

The chain uses TRBV6-1 and TRBJ1-5; weak D call: TRBD1 (5 bases). The germline gives CDR1 MNHNS, CDR2 SASEGT. This CDR3 is built from 14 residues. The V end was cut by 6 bases, the J end by 6 bases, with 15 bases between. CDR3 in amino acids: CASSHGQGGQPQHF. DNA of the CDR3: TGTGCCAGCAGCCACGGGCAGGGCGGTCAGCCCCAGCATTTT.

This clonotype came up a few times. This sequence joins TRBV5-1 and TRBJ2-1; 7 nucleotides agree with TRBD2. CDR3 length: 15 amino acids. The junction had 8 bases not matched to a gene; V was cut back by 0 bases and J by 8 bases. Germline CDR1 is SGHRS and CDR2 is YFSETQ. The CDR3 here is CASSLGTSTKHEQFF. The CDR3 DNA is TGCGCCAGCAGCTTGGGGACTAGTACTAAGCATGAGCAGTTCTTC.

The chain joins TRBV9 to TRBJ2-7; 8 nucleotides line up with TRBD2. Looked up from germline, CDR1 is SGDLS and CDR2 is YYNGEE. The CDR3 length is 16 residues. Losses at the gene ends were 0 bases for V and 6 bases for J; bases not matched to a gene: 11. CDR3 region: CASSVAGGRSDREQYF. CDR3 DNA: TGTGCCAGCAGCGTAGCTGGCGGGAGGTCGGATCGCGAGCAGTACTTC.

This clonotype was found a few times. V and J are TRBV10-2 and TRBJ2-1; D ambiguous. V was cut by 4 bases and J by 9 bases, with 10 bases left in between. This CDR3 contains 12 residues. The germline V gene has CDR1 WSHSY and CDR2 SAAADI. The CDR3 loop is CASSVLVSEQFF. The CDR3, as DNA: TGCGCCAGCAGTGTGCTAGTATCTGAGCAGTTCTTC.

This clonotype was detected many times. The J gene is TRBJ2-3, the V gene TRBV6-5, with D hard to call. The CDR3 has 14 amino acids. V was clipped by 0 bases and J by 3 bases, with 7 bases between them. Germline CDR1 MNHEY, CDR2 SVGAGI. The CDR3: CASSYSSETDTQYF. CDR3 nucleotides: TGTGCCAGCAGTTACTCTTCTGAAACAGATACGCAGTATTTT.

The chain uses TRBV15 and TRBJ2-2; D is unresolved. The ends were cut back, 1 base at V and 6 bases at J, with 9 bases in the middle. This CDR3 contains 14 residues. Germline values: CDR1 LNHNV, CDR2 YYDKDF (reference sequence). In DNA, the CDR3 is TGTGCCACCAGCAGAGCTCGCGAAGCCGGGGAGCTGTTTTTT. Protein: CATSRAREAGELFF.

This clonotype came up many times. The V call is TRBV12-3 or TRBV12-4, the J call TRBJ1-2, with D perhaps TRBD1 (6 bases). This CDR3 is 16 amino acids long. The V and J ends lost 5 bases and 4 bases respectively, with 20 bases between them. The CDR3 nucleotides are TGTGCCAGCAGTACCTTAAGGGGGATGATAACCTATGGCTACACCTTC. This gives the protein CASSTLRGMITYGYTF.

This clonotype was counted many times. V and J are TRBV12-3 or TRBV12-4 and TRBJ2-2; tentatively, D is TRBD1 or TRBD2 (5 bases each). Trimming left V 6 bases short and J 7 bases short, with 18 bases between. The CDR3 sequence is 15 residues long. The CDR3 DNA follows: TGTGCCAGCAGACCTAGGGACCAGTCATACGGGGAGCTGTTTTTT. It translates to CASRPRDQSYGELFF.

On this clonotype itself: This may be a read error: a much more frequent sequence differs by one nucleotide. The chain uses TRBV12-3 or TRBV12-4 and TRBJ2-2, with D possibly being TRBD2 (6 bases). This CDR3 has 13 amino acids. CDR3 in DNA: TGTGCCAGCAGTTTCGATTTCACCGGGGGGCTGTTTTTT. Translating it yields CASSFDFTGGLFF.

This chain uses TRBV2 with TRBJ2-2, with D unclear. This CDR3 has 14 amino acids. V gave up 5 bases and J gave up 3 bases, with 10 bases separating them. Germline V gives CDR1 SNHLY, CDR2 FYNNEI. The CDR3 loop is CASSSRLDTGELFF. The CDR3 DNA follows: TGTGCCAGCAGTTCCAGACTGGACACCGGGGAGCTGTTTTTT.

A few counts support this clonotype. This rearrangement joins TRBV4-1 to TRBJ2-7; maybe TRBD1 (5 bases). CDR1 is MGHRA, CDR2 YSYEKL, per germline. The CDR3 consists of 16 residues. V shed 2 bases and J shed 1 base, with 15 bases lying between them. The CDR3 coding sequence is TGCGCCAGCAGCCAACCGGACAAGGGGCTGTCCTACGAGCAGTACTTC. It yields the protein CASSQPDKGLSYEQYF.

This clonotype was observed a few times. The chain joins TRBV7-9 to TRBJ2-2; TRBD1 or TRBD2 may be the D gene (6 bases each). Per the germline V gene, CDR1 is SEHNR and CDR2 is FQNEAQ (reference sequence). The CDR3 has 17 amino acids. With 4 bases removed from V and 6 bases from J, the gap between germline ends came to 21 bases. Here the CDR3 DNA reads TGTGCCAGCAGCTACCCCTCAGGGGAGGTAAACGCCGGGGAGCTGTTTTTT. Its protein is CASSYPSGEVNAGELFF.

Details on this clonotype: Possible read error: a much larger clone is one base away. The rearrangement uses TRBV12-3 or TRBV12-4 and TRBJ1-4; D gene ambiguous. CDR3 length equals 15 residues. Written as DNA, the CDR3 is TGTGCCAGCAGTCCCGGCGGTGCAACTAATGGAAAACTGTTTTTT. Translation gives CASSPGGATNGKLFF.

The chain couples TRBV7-3 to TRBJ2-1; TRBD1 aligns across 7 bases. Germline assignment: CDR1 SGHTA and CDR2 FQGTGA. CDR3 length equals 14 residues. With 5 bases clipped from V and 6 bases from J, the junction kept 7 bases outside the gene matches. CDR3 amino acids: CASSKTGSGNEQFF. CDR3 DNA: TGTGCCAGCAGCAAGACAGGGTCTGGCAATGAGCAGTTCTTC.

There are many counts of this clonotype. The chain links TRBV25-1 to TRBJ2-3; the match to TRBD2 covers 13 bases. Unmatched junction bases numbered 9, after V lost 6 bases and J lost 0 bases. The CDR3 length is 18 residues. Germline values: CDR1 MGHDK, CDR2 SYGVNS. CDR3 protein: CASSKLAGGLASTDTQYF. For the CDR3, the DNA is TGTGCCAGCAGCAAACTAGCGGGAGGGCTAGCGAGCACAGATACGCAGTATTTT.

This clonotype occurred many times. The chain is built from TRBV5-6 and TRBJ1-2, with TRBD1 matching 7 bases. Germline V gene sequence: CDR1 SGHDT, CDR2 YYEEEE. The CDR3 loop spans 14 amino acids. The V segment lost 5 bases and the J segment 3 bases; nucleotides outside the gene matches: 7. The CDR3 DNA reads TGTGCCAGCAGACTACAGGGGAGGGACTATGGCTACACCTTC. Translated: CASRLQGRDYGYTF.

Concerning this clonotype itself: A much larger clone sits a single nucleotide away, making a read error possible. The J gene is TRBJ2-5, the V gene TRBV28; TRBD1 matches 9 bases. V was clipped by 8 bases and J by 5 bases; unmatched bases: 18. This CDR3 region has 17 residues. From germline, CDR1 is MDHEN and CDR2 SYDVKM. CDR3 coding DNA: TGTGCCAGCGTAAAGACTCGGGACAGGGCGGCAGAGGAGACCCAGTACTTC. It codes for CASVKTRDRAAEETQYF.